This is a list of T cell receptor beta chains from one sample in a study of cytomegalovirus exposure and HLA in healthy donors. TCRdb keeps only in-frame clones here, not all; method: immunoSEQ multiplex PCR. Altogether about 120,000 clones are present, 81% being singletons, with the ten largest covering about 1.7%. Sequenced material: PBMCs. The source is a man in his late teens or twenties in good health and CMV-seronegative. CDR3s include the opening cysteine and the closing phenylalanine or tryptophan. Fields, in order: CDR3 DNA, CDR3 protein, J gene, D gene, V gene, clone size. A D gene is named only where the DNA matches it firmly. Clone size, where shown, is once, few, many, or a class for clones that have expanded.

TGTGCCAGCAGCCAAGATACGAATCGAGGAGCTTTCTTT | CASSQDTNRGAFF | TRBJ1-1 | . | TRBV4-2 | .
TGTGCCAGCACTGGACTAGCCGCGAACACCGGGGAGCTGTTTTTT | CASTGLAANTGELFF | TRBJ2-2 | TRBD2 | TRBV27 | .
TGTGCCAGCAGTGAAGACGAGGGGGATAATGAAAAACTGTTTTTT | CASSEDEGDNEKLFF | TRBJ1-4 | . | TRBV6-1 | .
TGTGCCAGCAGCCCCACCTCCCCTAGCGGGGACTTGGATGAGCAGTTCTTC | CASSPTSPSGDLDEQFF | TRBJ2-1 | TRBD2 | TRBV7-9 | .
TGCGCCAGCACCCTGGGACTTAGGGAGACCCAGTACTTC | CASTLGLRETQYF | TRBJ2-5 | . | TRBV5-1 | once
TGCGCCAGCAGCTTCAGACAGGAATGGGGTCCGCTGAACACTGAAGCTTTCTTT | CASSFRQEWGPLNTEAFF | TRBJ1-1 | . | TRBV5-1 | .
TGTGCCAGCATTGGGCTAGCGGTCTACAATGAGCAGTTCTTC | CASIGLAVYNEQFF | TRBJ2-1 | TRBD2 | TRBV5-6 | once
TGCGCCAGCGACTCAGGGGCTGGGGCCAACGTCCTGACTTTC | CASDSGAGANVLTF | TRBJ2-6 | . | TRBV5-1 | .
TGTGCCAGCAGCTTAGATGGCACAGATAACTATGGCTACACCTTC | CASSLDGTDNYGYTF | TRBJ1-2 | . | TRBV7-2 | .
TGTGCCAGCAGCTTAGGTCCGACAGGGTCGCATGAAAAACTGTTTTTT | CASSLGPTGSHEKLFF | TRBJ1-4 | TRBD1 | TRBV7-2 | .
TGTGCCAGCACGGGAGGAGCGGGGGGGCCAGGCACAGATACGCAGTATTTT | CASTGGAGGPGTDTQYF | TRBJ2-3 | TRBD2 | TRBV13 | few
TGTGCCAGCAGCTGGGGACAGAAGAACACTGAAGCTTTCTTT | CASSWGQKNTEAFF | TRBJ1-1 | TRBD1 | TRBV6-5 | .
TGCGCCAGCAGCCCCTGGGACAGCTACAATGAGCAGTTCTTC | CASSPWDSYNEQFF | TRBJ2-1 | TRBD1 | TRBV5-1 | .
TGCGCCAGCAGCACTTCTAGCGGGGGGGTGCACAATGAGCAGTTCTTC | CASSTSSGGVHNEQFF | TRBJ2-1 | TRBD2 | TRBV5-1 | once
TGTGCCATCAGTGAGTCTGTAACTCGGACAGGGGAGGAAGATGAGCAGTTCTTC | CAISESVTRTGEEDEQFF | TRBJ2-1 | TRBD1 | TRBV10-3 | .